Below, 27 T cell receptor beta chains from the same sample are listed, as sequenced in a study of T cells in Graves' hyperthyroidism and ophthalmopathy. Amplification of TCR beta CDR3 regions was performed using RNA transcripts as template. An initial round of RT-PCR targeting the TCR CDR3 relied on the HTBI primer set. TCRdb passed the multiplex PCR reads through MiXCR, listing each CDR3 protein once. Of about 410,000 distinct CDR3 sequences in the sample, about 14% were seen once. Sequences were obtained from blood. Every receptor here comes from a woman aged 30 to 39 with Graves' ophthalmopathy.

The sample holds many counts of this clonotype. The chain recombines TRBV7-9 with TRBJ2-1; maybe TRBD1 (6 bases). This CDR3 comprises 13 residues. CDR1 and CDR2 from the germline V gene are SEHNR and FQNEAQ (reference sequence). V was shortened by 6 bases and J by 5 bases, with 11 bases between the two germline ends. Here the CDR3 DNA reads TGTGCCAGCAGACAGGGTGGCAACAATGAGCAGTTCTTC. This gives the protein CASRQGGNNEQFF. The full variable domain, rest sourced from reference TRBV7-9 and TRBJ2-1, is DTGVSQNPRHKITKRGQNVTFRCDPISEHNRLYWYRQTLGQGPEFLTYFQNEAQLEKSRLLSDRFSAERPKGSFSTLEIQRTEQGDSAMYLCASRQGGNNEQFFGPGTRLTVL.

V and J are TRBV20-1 and TRBJ2-4, with TRBD1 matching 7 bases. Trimming cost V 0 bases and J 0 bases; bases outside gene matches: 5. This CDR3 is 16 amino acids long. CDR1 is DFQATT and CDR2 is SNEGSKA in the germline V gene (reference sequence). The CDR3 coding sequence is TGCAGTGCTAGAGATTCAAGGGGGCTAGCCAAAAACATTCAGTACTTC. The encoded protein is CSARDSRGLAKNIQYF.

This clonotype was observed at least ten times. V is TRBV7-3 and J is TRBJ2-3; D may be TRBD2 (6 bases). The germline V gene encodes CDR1 SGHTA and CDR2 FQGTGA. Trimming stripped 5 bases from V and 4 bases from J, with 16 bases between. CDR3 size: 15 residues. CDR3 nucleotides: TGTGCCAGCAGCGGATCTAGCGTTGGGGCAGATACGCAGTATTTT. This encodes CASSGSSVGADTQYF.

This clonotype has a handful of counts. J is TRBJ2-5 and V is TRBV4-2; D is ambiguous. Germline CDR1 is LGHNA and CDR2 is YNFKEQ. The CDR3 has 12 residues. Between the trimmed V and J ends, which lost 2 bases and 5 bases, there was a span of 6 bases. In nucleotides, the CDR3 is TGTGCCAGCAGCCAACAGTTGGAGACCCAGTACTTC. This codes for CASSQQLETQYF.

This clonotype was seen more than once but under ten times. The gene calls are TRBV24-1 and TRBJ2-1; possibly TRBD1 or TRBD2 for D (6 bases each). V was clipped by 8 bases and J by 5 bases, with 12 bases between them. Germline CDR1 reads KGHDR; CDR2 reads SFDVKD. This CDR3 is built from 13 residues. CDR3 coding DNA: TGTGCCACCAAGGGGGGATTTAACAATGAGCAGTTCTTC. This codes for CATKGGFNNEQFF.

This clonotype came up many times. The rearrangement uses TRBV12-3 or TRBV12-4 and TRBJ1-1; D is undetermined. This CDR3 has 13 residues. The germline V and J ends were trimmed by 3 bases and 7 bases, with 12 bases remaining between them. This CDR3 is CASSLAQSIEAFF. The CDR3, as DNA: TGTGCCAGCAGTTTGGCACAGAGTATTGAAGCTTTCTTT.

The chain has TRBV9 and TRBJ1-6, with 9 bases matching TRBD1. The CDR3 runs 18 residues. The germline gives CDR1 SGDLS, CDR2 YYNGEE. With V trimmed by 2 bases and J by 8 bases, 14 bases remained unmatched. Written as DNA, the CDR3 is TGTGCCAGCAGCGTCGCCGGGGGAGCCACAGGGGGCTATTCACCCCTCCACTTT. Residues: CASSVAGGATGGYSPLHF. Looking up the rest from reference TRBV9 and TRBJ1-6 gives the full variable domain: DSGVTQTPKHLITATGQRVTLRCSPRSGDLSVYWYQQSLDQGLQFLIQYYNGEERAKGNILERFSAQQFPDLHSELNLSSLELGDSALYFCASSVAGGATGGYSPLHFGNGTRLTVT.

This clonotype has a count of ten or more. The rearrangement links TRBV20-1 to TRBJ1-5; the D gene is possibly TRBD1 (6 bases). V gave up 3 bases and J gave up 6 bases, with 12 bases separating them. The germline CDR1 and CDR2 sequences are DFQATT and SNEGSKA (reference sequence). The CDR3 has 13 residues. CDR3 in DNA: TGCAGTGCTAGTGAGGGGGTGGCTCAGCCCCAGCATTTT. Protein sequence: CSASEGVAQPQHF.

This clonotype has at least ten counts. The chain has TRBV7-2 and TRBJ1-6, with 9 bases lining up with TRBD1. The CDR3 length is 15 residues. V dropped 1 base and J dropped 10; count of bases not matched to a gene: 5. Germline V gene lookup returns CDR1 SGHTA and CDR2 FQGNSA. CDR3 amino acids: CASSLVLQGASPLHF. The DNA for the CDR3 is TGTGCCAGCAGCTTAGTCTTACAGGGGGCCTCACCCCTCCACTTT.

The chain uses TRBV6-1 and TRBJ2-3; 7 bases are a match to TRBD1. The ends lost 8 bases at V and 9 bases at J; junction bases unmatched: 11. The CDR3 has 13 amino acids. Germline lookup yields CDR1 MNHNS and CDR2 SASEGT. This CDR3 is CASVQGSGQTQYF. The CDR3 DNA follows: TGTGCCAGCGTACAGGGGTCGGGGCAAACGCAGTATTTT.

The table lists this clonotype with many counts. The chain recombines TRBV6-1 with TRBJ1-2; no reliable D call. Looked up from germline, CDR1 is MNHNS and CDR2 is SASEGT. The CDR3 spans 12 residues. V lost 7 bases to trimming and J lost 9 bases, with 15 bases between them. CDR3 coding DNA: TGTGCCAGCACCGAGGGATCGAGCAGCTACACCTTC. Its protein product is CASTEGSSSYTF.

This chain joins TRBV9 and TRBJ2-1; D unclear. In germline, CDR1 is SGDLS, CDR2 YYNGEE. This CDR3 is built from 13 residues. Deletions cut 0 bases from V and 5 bases from J, with 6 bases between. CDR3 region: CASSVGTNNEQFF. CDR3 nucleotide sequence: TGTGCCAGCAGCGTAGGGACGAACAATGAGCAGTTCTTC.

This clonotype showed up many times. The rearrangement uses TRBV2 and TRBJ2-7; tentatively, D is TRBD1 (6 bases). CDR3 length: 14 amino acids. V was trimmed by 3 bases and J by 6 bases, leaving 15 bases between them. CDR1 is SNHLY, CDR2 FYNNEI, per germline. The CDR3 DNA reads TGTGCCAGCAGTGAGACCAGGGGCCTCGGCGAGCAGTACTTC. It encodes CASSETRGLGEQYF.

This clonotype was seen only a few times. This rearrangement joins TRBV19 to TRBJ2-5; D remains ambiguous. The CDR3 is made up of 13 amino acids. Germline V gives CDR1 LNHDA, CDR2 SQIVND (reference sequence). With 3 bases removed from V and 1 base from J, the gap between germline ends came to 6 bases. CDR3 DNA: TGTGCCAGTAGTATTAGTCGCCAAGAGACCCAGTACTTC. Protein sequence: CASSISRQETQYF. The complete variable domain, with remaining parts taken from reference TRBV19 and TRBJ2-5, reads DGGITQSPKYLFRKEGQNVTLSCEQNLNHDAMYWYRQDPGQGLRLIYYSQIVNDFQKGDIAEGYSVSREKKESFPLTVTSAQKNPTAFYLCASSISRQETQYFGPGTRLLVL.

There are many counts of this clonotype. The chain has TRBV6-1 and TRBJ1-1, with unresolved D. The CDR3 contains 14 residues. From germline, CDR1 is MNHNS and CDR2 SASEGT. The V and J ends lost 6 bases and 2 bases respectively, with 13 bases between them. CDR3 nucleotide sequence: TGTGCCAGCAGAAGACGGGCTCCCAACACTGAAGCTTTCTTT. Encoded protein: CASRRRAPNTEAFF.

This clonotype came up many times. The V and J genes are TRBV30 and TRBJ1-5; D is unclear. The V gene's germline CDR1 is GTSNPN and CDR2 SVGIG (reference sequence). V was cut by 2 bases and J by 2 bases, with 10 bases left in between. The CDR3 has 14 amino acids. Written as DNA, the CDR3 is TGTGCCTGGAGTCGGGATCTCGGCAATCAGCCCCAGCATTTT. Its translation is CAWSRDLGNQPQHF.

This clonotype appeared many times. The chain combines TRBV10-3 with TRBJ2-7, with a tentative D call TRBD1 (6 bases). This CDR3 is built from 14 residues. V lost 8 bases to trimming and J lost 3 bases, with 17 bases between them. Per the germline V gene, CDR1 is ENHRY and CDR2 is SYGVKD. The CDR3 nucleotides read TGTGCCATCTCCCAGGACAGACTCAACTACGAGCAGTACTTC. Translated, it gives CAISQDRLNYEQYF.

This clonotype was counted at least ten times. The chain links TRBV4-1 to TRBJ2-3; the D is unclear. Trimming pared 4 bases from V and 6 bases from J, leaving 8 bases between. The V gene's germline CDR1 is MGHRA and CDR2 YSYEKL. This CDR3 is built from 12 residues. CDR3 protein: CASSPRKDTQYF. In DNA, the CDR3 is TGCGCCAGCAGCCCCAGAAAGGATACGCAGTATTTT.

This clonotype has a handful of counts. This rearrangement joins TRBV6-1 to TRBJ2-7, with a tentative D call TRBD1 (5 bases). Trimming removed 8 bases at V and 3 bases at J, with 17 bases between. Germline CDR1 is MNHNS and CDR2 is SASEGT. The CDR3 is made up of 14 amino acids. The CDR3 here is CASYSRDSNYEQYF. CDR3 sequence (DNA): TGTGCCAGCTATTCCAGGGATTCCAACTACGAGCAGTACTTC.

This clonotype was seen ten or more times. V is TRBV3-1 and J is TRBJ1-3, with 9 nucleotides matching TRBD1. V dropped 2 bases and J dropped 5; count of bases not matched to a gene: 4. The CDR3 contains 15 residues. Germline CDR1 LGHDT, CDR2 YNNKEL (reference sequence). The CDR3: CASSQKGQGRNTIYF. The CDR3 bases are TGTGCCAGCAGCCAAAAGGGACAGGGAAGAAACACCATATATTTT.

This clonotype has at least ten counts. J is TRBJ2-1 and V is TRBV20-1; D remains unclear. The CDR3 is 13 amino acids. V was pared by 3 bases and J by 3 bases, with 9 bases between. Germline assignment: CDR1 DFQATT and CDR2 SNEGSKA (reference sequence). The CDR3 protein is CSASFSDYNEQFF. The DNA for the CDR3 is TGCAGTGCTAGTTTCAGCGACTACAATGAGCAGTTCTTC.

The chain is built from TRBV4-2 and TRBJ2-3, with D perhaps TRBD2 (6 bases). CDR1 is LGHNA, CDR2 YNFKEQ, per germline. Trimming stripped 1 base from V and 0 bases from J, with 11 bases between. CDR3 length: 16 amino acids. This chain's CDR3 is CASSQVAERSTDTQYF. The CDR3 nucleotides are TGTGCCAGCAGCCAAGTAGCGGAGAGAAGCACAGATACGCAGTATTTT.

CDR3 nucleotides: TGCAGCGTACCTAGGACGGTGAACACTGAAGCTTTCTTT. Its protein is CSVPRTVNTEAFF. The chain couples TRBV29-1 to TRBJ1-1, with unresolved D. The CDR3 has 13 residues. Trimming pared 6 bases from V and 0 bases from J, leaving 11 bases between. The germline V gene has CDR1 SQVTM and CDR2 ANQGSEA.

This clonotype has a count of ten or more. The chain is built from TRBV9 and TRBJ2-5; TRBD2 agrees at 15 bases. CDR3 length: 17 residues. V gave up 4 bases and J gave up 5 bases; unmatched junction bases: 9. CDR1 SGDLS and CDR2 YYNGEE come from the germline V gene. DNA for the CDR3: TGTGCCAGCAGCCCCGGGACTAGCGGGGGGCTGGAGGAGACCCAGTACTTC. This translates into CASSPGTSGGLEETQYF.

This clonotype has at least ten counts. CDR3 nucleotides: TGCAGTGCTAGAGCGGGACGGGTGGCTGGGCATGAGCAGTTCTTC. Translation: CSARAGRVAGHEQFF. The chain uses TRBV20-1 and TRBJ2-1; D is tentatively TRBD1 or TRBD2 (5 bases each). V was trimmed by 1 base and J by 8 bases, leaving 18 bases between them. The CDR3 loop spans 15 amino acids. Per the germline V gene, CDR1 is DFQATT and CDR2 is SNEGSKA (reference sequence).

At least ten counts were recorded for this clonotype. V usage is TRBV25-1 and J usage is TRBJ2-7, with D perhaps TRBD2 (6 bases). This CDR3 spans 15 amino acids. Germline CDR1 is MGHDK and CDR2 is SYGVNS. The ends were cut back, 4 bases at V and 3 bases at J, with 16 bases in the middle. The CDR3, as DNA: TGTGCCAGCAGTGCGGTCCGGGGGTCCAACTACGAGCAGTACTTC. The encoded protein is CASSAVRGSNYEQYF.

This clonotype appeared many times. The chain links TRBV30 to TRBJ2-1; maybe TRBD1 (5 bases). This CDR3 is 19 amino acids long. The germline gives CDR1 GTSNPN, CDR2 SVGIG (reference sequence). The V end lost 0 bases, the J end lost 0 bases, and 21 bases lay between the germline ends. CDR3 bases: TGTGCCTGGAGTGTAATTGGCAGGGCGATAAAGAGCTCCTACAATGAGCAGTTCTTC. Translation gives CAWSVIGRAIKSSYNEQFF. Supplemented by reference TRBV30 and TRBJ2-1, the full variable domain reads SQTIHQWPATLVQPVGSPLSLECTVEGTSNPNLYWYRQAAGRGLQLLFYSVGIGQISSEVPQNLSASRPQDRQFILSSKKLLLSDSGFYLCAWSVIGRAIKSSYNEQFFGPGTRLTVL.